One T cell receptor beta chain is described in this entry. Its antigen is undetermined. The data are from a study of graft-versus-host responses after intestinal transplantation. Study-wide results and caveats: There was an association between peak levels of circulating GvH clones and early post-transplant HvG declines. Allograft graft-versus-host to host-versus-graft clonal ratios ran high in patients with graft-donor T cell macrochimerism.

Data came from immunoSEQ multiplex PCR; TCRdb stores just in-frame clones and leaves some out. The repertoire has 95,000 to 150,000 clones, 85% to 95% of them found once; the top ten carry around 0.12%. CDR3 length equals 12 residues. Trimming took off 5 bases at V and 4 bases at J, with 6 bases between the two ends. Germline V gives CDR1 LGHNT, CDR2 FRNRAP. This sequence joins TRBV12-5 and TRBJ2-4; maybe TRBD1 (6 bases). Sequencing was performed on unstimulated CD4+ T cells sorted from spleen or lymph node cells, taken before intestinal transplant. This TCR derives from a human donor who received an intestinal transplant. CDR3 sequence (DNA): TGTGCTAGTGGTGACAGGAAAAACATTCAGTACTTC. Translated: CASGDRKNIQYF.